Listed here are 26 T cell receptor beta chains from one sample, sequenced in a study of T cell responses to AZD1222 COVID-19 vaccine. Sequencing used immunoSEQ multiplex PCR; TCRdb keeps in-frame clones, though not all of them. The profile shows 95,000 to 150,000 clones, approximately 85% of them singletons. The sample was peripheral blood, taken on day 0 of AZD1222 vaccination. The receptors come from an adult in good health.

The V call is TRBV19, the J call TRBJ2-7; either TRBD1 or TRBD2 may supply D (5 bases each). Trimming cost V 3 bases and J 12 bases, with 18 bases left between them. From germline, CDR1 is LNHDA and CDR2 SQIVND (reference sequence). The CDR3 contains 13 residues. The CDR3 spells CASSMGPGLPRYF. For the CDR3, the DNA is TGTGCCAGTAGTATGGGACCCGGACTGCCGAGGTACTTC.

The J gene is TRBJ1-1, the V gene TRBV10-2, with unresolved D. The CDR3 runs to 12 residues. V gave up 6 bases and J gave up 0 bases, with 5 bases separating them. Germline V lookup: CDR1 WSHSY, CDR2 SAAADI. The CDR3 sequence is CASRDMNTEAFF. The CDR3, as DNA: TGCGCCAGCAGAGATATGAACACTGAAGCTTTCTTT.

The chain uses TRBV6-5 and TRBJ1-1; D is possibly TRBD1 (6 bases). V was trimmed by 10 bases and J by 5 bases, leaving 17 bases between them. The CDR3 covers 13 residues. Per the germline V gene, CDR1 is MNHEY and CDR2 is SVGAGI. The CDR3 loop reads CAIKRGGLTEAFF. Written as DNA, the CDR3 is TGTGCCATAAAAAGGGGGGGATTGACTGAAGCTTTCTTT.

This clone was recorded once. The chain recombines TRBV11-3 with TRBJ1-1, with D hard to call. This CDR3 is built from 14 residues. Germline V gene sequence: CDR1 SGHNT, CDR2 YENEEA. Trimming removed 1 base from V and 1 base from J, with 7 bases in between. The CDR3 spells CASSLGPANTEAFF. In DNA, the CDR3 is TGTGCCAGCAGCTTAGGACCAGCGAACACTGAAGCTTTCTTT.

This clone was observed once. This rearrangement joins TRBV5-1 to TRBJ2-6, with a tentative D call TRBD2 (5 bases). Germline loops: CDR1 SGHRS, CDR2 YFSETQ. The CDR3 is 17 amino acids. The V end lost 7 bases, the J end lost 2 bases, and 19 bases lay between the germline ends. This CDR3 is CASSSSPLTTGANVLTF. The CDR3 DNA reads TGCGCCAGCTCCTCAAGCCCGCTGACTACTGGGGCCAACGTCCTGACTTTC. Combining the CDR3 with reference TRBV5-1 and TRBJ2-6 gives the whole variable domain KAGVTQTPRYLIKTRGQQVTLSCSPISGHRSVSWYQQTPGQGLQFLFEYFSETQRNKGNFPGRFSGRQFSNSRSEMNVSTLELGDSALYLCASSSSPLTTGANVLTFGAGSRLTVL.

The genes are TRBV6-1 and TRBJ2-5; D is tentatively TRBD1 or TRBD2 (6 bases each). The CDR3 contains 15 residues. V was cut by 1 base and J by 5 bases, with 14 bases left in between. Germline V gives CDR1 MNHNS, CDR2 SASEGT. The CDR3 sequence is CASSEGGAGSETQYF. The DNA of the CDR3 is TGTGCCAGCAGTGAAGGGGGGGCAGGGAGTGAGACCCAGTACTTC.

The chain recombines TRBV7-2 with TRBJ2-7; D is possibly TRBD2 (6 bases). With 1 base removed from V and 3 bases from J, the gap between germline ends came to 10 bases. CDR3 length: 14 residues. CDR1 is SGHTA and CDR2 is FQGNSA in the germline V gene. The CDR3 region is CASSLDGGNYEQYF. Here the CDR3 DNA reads TGTGCCAGCAGCTTAGACGGGGGAAACTACGAGCAGTACTTC.

DNA of the CDR3: TGTGCCAGCAGTTACCCGAGGAGGACAGGGATTAATTCACCCCTCCACTTT. Protein: CASSYPRRTGINSPLHF. The chain combines TRBV6-2 or TRBV6-3 with TRBJ1-6, with TRBD1 matching over 8 bases. From germline, CDR1 is MNHEY and CDR2 SVGEGT. J gave up 6 bases and V 2 bases, and 9 bases lay outside the gene matches. The CDR3 spans 17 residues.

The CDR3 reads CASSYYRGYTEAFF. The CDR3 DNA sequence: TGTGCCAGCAGTTACTATAGGGGCTACACTGAAGCTTTCTTT. This chain joins TRBV27 and TRBJ1-1, with TRBD1 as a possible D gene (5 bases). The CDR3 consists of 14 residues. CDR1 MNHEY and CDR2 SMNVEV come from the germline V gene (reference sequence). V lost 4 bases and J 3 bases, leaving 12 bases between the germline ends.

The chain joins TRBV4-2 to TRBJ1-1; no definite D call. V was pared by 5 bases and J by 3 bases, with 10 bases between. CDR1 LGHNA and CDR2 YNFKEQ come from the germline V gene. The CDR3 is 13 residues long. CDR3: CASSINTDTEAFF. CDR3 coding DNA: TGTGCCAGCAGCATCAACACGGACACTGAAGCTTTCTTT.

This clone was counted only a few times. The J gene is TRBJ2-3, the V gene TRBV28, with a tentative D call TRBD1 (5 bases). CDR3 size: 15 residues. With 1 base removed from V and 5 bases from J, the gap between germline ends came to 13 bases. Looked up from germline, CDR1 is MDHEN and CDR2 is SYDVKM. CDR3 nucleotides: TGTGCCAGCAGTTTATCAGGGTCGCAGGTAGATACGCAGTATTTT. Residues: CASSLSGSQVDTQYF.

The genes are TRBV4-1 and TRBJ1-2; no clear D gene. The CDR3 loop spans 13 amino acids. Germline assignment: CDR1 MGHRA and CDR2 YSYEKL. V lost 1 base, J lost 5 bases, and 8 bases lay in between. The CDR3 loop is CASSQVRGYGYTF. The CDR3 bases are TGCGCCAGCAGCCAAGTTCGGGGTTATGGCTACACCTTC.

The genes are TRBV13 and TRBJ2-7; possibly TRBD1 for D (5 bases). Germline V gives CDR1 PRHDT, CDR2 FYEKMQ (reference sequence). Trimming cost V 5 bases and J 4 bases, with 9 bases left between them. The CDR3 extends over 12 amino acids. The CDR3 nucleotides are TGTGCCAGCAGCCCAGGGCCATACGAGCAGTACTTC. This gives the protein CASSPGPYEQYF.

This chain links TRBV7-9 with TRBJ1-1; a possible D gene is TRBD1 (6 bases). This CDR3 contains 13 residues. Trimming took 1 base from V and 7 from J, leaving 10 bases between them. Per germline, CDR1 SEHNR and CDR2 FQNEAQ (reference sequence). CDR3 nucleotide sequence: TGTGCCAGCAGCTTAGAGGGGGTTAGTGAAGCTTTCTTT. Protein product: CASSLEGVSEAFF.

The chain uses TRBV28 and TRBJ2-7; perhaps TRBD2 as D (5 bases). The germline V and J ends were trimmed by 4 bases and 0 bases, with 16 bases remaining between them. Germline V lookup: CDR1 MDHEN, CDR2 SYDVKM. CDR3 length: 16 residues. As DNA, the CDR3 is TGTGCCAGCAGTTCGCCTCCTAGCACCACCTCCTACGAGCAGTACTTC. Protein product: CASSSPPSTTSYEQYF.

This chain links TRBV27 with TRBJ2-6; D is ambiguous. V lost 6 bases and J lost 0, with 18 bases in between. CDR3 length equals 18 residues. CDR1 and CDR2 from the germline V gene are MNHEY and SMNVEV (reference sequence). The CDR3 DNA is TGTGCCAGCAGCCCTCGTTCCGGAATGCTCTCTGGGGCCAACGTCCTGACTTTC. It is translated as CASSPRSGMLSGANVLTF. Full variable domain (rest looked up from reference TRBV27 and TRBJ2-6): EAQVTQNPRYLITVTGKKLTVTCSQNMNHEYMSWYRQDPGLGLRQIYYSMNVEVTDKGDVPEGYKVSRKEKRNFPLILESPSPNQTSLYFCASSPRSGMLSGANVLTFGAGSRLTVL.

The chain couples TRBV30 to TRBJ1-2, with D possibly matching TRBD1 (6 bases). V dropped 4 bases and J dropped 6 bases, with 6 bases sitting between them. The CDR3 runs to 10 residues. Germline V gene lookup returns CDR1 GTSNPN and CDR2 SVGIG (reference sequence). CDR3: CAWKGDGYTF. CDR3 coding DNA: TGTGCCTGGAAGGGGGATGGCTACACCTTC.

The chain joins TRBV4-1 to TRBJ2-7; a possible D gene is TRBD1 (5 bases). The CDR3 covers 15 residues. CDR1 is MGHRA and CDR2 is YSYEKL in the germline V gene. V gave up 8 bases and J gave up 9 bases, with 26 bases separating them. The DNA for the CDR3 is TGCGCCAGCTCGTTGGTGGACGGTTTTGGGGCGGTGCAGTACTTC. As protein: CASSLVDGFGAVQYF.

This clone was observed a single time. CDR3 amino acids: CASRLPTGELFF. The CDR3 bases are TGTGCCAGCAGGCTCCCCACCGGGGAGCTGTTTTTT. The genes are TRBV7-9 and TRBJ2-2; D unresolved. CDR1 and CDR2 from the germline V gene are SEHNR and FQNEAQ (reference sequence). The CDR3 consists of 12 residues. V lost 6 bases and J lost 4, with 6 bases in between.

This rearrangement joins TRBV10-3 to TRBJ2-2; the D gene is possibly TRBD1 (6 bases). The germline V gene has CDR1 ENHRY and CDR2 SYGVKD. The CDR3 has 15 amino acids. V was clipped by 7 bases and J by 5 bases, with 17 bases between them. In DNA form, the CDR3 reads TGTGCCATCAAAGGTGGGGACATCATTACCGGGGAGCTGTTTTTT. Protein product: CAIKGGDIITGELFF.

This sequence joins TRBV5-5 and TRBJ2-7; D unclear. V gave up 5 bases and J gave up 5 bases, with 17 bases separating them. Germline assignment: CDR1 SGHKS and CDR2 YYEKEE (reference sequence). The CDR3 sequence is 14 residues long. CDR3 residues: CASSLGLPQNEQYF. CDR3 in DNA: TGTGCCAGCAGTCTAGGCCTACCCCAGAACGAGCAGTACTTC. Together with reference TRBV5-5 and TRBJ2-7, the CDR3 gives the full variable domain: DAGVTQSPTHLIKTRGQQVTLRCSPISGHKSVSWYQQVLGQGPQFIFQYYEKEERGRGNFPDRFSARQFPNYSSELNVNALLLGDSALYLCASSLGLPQNEQYFGPGTRLTVT.

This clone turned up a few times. The CDR3: CASTFEQGPGELFF. Written as DNA, the CDR3 is TGTGCCAGCACCTTCGAACAGGGCCCCGGGGAGCTGTTTTTT. The J gene is TRBJ2-2, the V gene TRBV6-5; D possibly corresponds to TRBD1 (6 bases). Germline loops: CDR1 MNHEY, CDR2 SVGAGI. V was pared by 7 bases and J by 6 bases, with 15 bases between. The CDR3 consists of 14 residues.

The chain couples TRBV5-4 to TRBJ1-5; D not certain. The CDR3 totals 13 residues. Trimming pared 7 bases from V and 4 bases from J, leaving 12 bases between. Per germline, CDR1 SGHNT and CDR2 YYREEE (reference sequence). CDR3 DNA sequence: TGTGCCAGCGCCTTTGGGCCTAATCAGCCCCAGCATTTT. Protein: CASAFGPNQPQHF.

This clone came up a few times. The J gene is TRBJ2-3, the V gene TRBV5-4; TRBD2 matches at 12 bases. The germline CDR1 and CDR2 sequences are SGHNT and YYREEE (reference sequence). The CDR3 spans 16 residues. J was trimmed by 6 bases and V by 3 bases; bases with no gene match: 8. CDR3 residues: CASSSGLAGTKDTQYF. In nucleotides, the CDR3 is TGTGCCAGCAGCTCCGGACTAGCGGGGACCAAGGATACGCAGTATTTT.

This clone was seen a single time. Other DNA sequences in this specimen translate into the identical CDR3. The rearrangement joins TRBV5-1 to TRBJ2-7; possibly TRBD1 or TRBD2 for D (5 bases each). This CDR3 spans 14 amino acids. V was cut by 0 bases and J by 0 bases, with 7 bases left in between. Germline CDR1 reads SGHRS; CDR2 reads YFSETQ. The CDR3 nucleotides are TGCGCCAGCAGCTTGGGGGGGAACTCCTACGAGCAGTACTTC. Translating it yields CASSLGGNSYEQYF.

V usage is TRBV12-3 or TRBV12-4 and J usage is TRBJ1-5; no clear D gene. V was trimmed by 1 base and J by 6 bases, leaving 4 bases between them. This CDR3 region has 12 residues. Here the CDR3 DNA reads TGTGCCAGCAGTTTAGGGAGTCAGCCCCAGCATTTT. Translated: CASSLGSQPQHF.